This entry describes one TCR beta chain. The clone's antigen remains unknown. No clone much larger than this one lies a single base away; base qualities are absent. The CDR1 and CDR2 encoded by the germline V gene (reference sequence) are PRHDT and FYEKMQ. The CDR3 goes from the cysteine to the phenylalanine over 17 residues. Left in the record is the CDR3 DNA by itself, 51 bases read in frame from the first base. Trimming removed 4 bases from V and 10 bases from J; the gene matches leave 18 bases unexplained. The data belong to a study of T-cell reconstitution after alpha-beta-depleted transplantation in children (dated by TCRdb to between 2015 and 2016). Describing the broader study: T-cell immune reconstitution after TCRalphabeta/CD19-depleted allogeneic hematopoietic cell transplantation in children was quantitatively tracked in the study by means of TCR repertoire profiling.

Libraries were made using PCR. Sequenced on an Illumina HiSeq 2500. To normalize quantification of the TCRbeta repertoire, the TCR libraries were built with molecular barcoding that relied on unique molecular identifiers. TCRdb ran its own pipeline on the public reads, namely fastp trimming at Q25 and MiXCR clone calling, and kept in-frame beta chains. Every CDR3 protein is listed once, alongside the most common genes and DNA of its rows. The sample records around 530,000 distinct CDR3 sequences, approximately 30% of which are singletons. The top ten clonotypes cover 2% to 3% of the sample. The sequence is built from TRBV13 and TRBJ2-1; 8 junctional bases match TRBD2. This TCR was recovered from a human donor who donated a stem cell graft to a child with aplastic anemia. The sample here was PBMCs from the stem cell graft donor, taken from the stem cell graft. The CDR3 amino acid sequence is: CASSSQREPRIGEEQFF. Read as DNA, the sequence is TGTGCCAGCAGCTCCCAGCGGGAGCCTCGAATCGGTGAGGAGCAGTTCTTC. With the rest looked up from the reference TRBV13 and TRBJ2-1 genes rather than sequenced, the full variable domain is AAGVIQSPRHLIKEKRETATLKCYPIPRHDTVYWYQQGPGQDPQFLISFYEKMQSDKGSIPDRFSAQQFSDYHSELNMSSLELGDSALYFCASSSQREPRIGEEQFFGPGTRLTVL.